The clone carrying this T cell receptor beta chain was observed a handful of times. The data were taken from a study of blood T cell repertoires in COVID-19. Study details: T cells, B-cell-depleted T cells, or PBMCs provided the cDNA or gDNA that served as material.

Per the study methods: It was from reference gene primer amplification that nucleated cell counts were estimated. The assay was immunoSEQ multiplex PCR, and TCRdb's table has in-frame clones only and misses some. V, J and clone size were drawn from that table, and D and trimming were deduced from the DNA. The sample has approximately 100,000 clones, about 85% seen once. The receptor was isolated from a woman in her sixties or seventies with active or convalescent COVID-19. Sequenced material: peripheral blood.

The CDR3 bases are TGTGCCACCAGTGCTACAGGGGGCACTGAAGCTTTCTTT. As protein: CATSATGGTEAFF. The chain uses TRBV24-1 and TRBJ1-1; 8 nucleotides align to TRBD1. The CDR3 covers 13 residues. The J segment lost 4 bases and the V segment lost 5 bases, leaving 2 bases of the junction unmatched. CDR1 and CDR2 from the germline V gene are KGHDR and SFDVKD.